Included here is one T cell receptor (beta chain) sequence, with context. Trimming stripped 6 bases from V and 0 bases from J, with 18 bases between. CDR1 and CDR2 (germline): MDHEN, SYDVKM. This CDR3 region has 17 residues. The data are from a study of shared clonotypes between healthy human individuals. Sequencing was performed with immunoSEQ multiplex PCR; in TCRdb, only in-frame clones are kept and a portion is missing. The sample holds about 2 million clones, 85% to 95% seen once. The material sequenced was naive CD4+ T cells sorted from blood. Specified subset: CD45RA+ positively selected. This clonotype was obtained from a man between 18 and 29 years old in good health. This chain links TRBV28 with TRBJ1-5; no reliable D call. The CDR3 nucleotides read TGTGCCAGCAGACGCACCGGGATACTGGATAGCAATCAGCCCCAGCATTTT. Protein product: CASRRTGILDSNQPQHF.